This record looks at one T cell receptor (beta chain) sequence and its context. Germline V lookup: CDR1 MNHEY, CDR2 SVGAGI. The CDR3 sequence is 14 residues long. The V segment lost 5 bases and the J segment 1 base; nucleotides outside the gene matches: 3. These data belong to a study of blood T cell repertoires in COVID-19. Looking at the study overall: Italy, Spain and the United States were the sources of the convalescent and acute COVID-19 samples.

Study processing details: Quantification of nucleated cells was approximated via reference gene primer amplification. TCRdb's copy holds only in-frame clones and misses some; the assay was immunoSEQ multiplex PCR. V and J calls and clone size are those listed in that table; D and trimming were worked out from the DNA. Among almost 350,000 clones listed, 89% were seen once. The sequenced sample consisted of peripheral blood. This clonotype was obtained from a woman aged 60 to 75 with COVID-19, enrolled during active disease. V gene TRBV6-5 combines with J gene TRBJ2-3; TRBD2 matches 7 bases. CDR3 loop: CASSRRGGTDTQYF. CDR3 nucleotide sequence: TGTGCCAGCAGTCGACGGGGGGGCACAGATACGCAGTATTTT.